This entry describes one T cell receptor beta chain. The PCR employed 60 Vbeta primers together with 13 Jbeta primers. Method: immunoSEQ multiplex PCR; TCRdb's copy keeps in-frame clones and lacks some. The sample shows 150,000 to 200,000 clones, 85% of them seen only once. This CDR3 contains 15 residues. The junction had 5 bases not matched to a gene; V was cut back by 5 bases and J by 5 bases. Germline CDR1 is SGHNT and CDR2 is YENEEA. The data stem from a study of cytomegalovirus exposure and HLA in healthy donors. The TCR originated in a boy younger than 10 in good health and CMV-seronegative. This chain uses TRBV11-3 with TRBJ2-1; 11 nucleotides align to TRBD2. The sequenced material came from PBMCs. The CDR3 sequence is CASSRTGLADNEQFF. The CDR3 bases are TGTGCCAGCAGCCGTACGGGACTAGCGGACAATGAGCAGTTCTTC.